Each of the 25 T cell receptor beta chains below was sequenced from the same sample in a study of blood T cell repertoires in COVID-19. The assay was immunoSEQ multiplex PCR, and TCRdb's table has in-frame clones only and misses some. The profile shows 220,000 or so clones, about 81% of them singletons. The material sequenced was peripheral blood. These receptors originate from a woman aged 80 or over with COVID-19, enrolled during active disease.

V usage is TRBV5-1 and J usage is TRBJ2-5; TRBD2 might be the D (5 bases). CDR1 SGHRS and CDR2 YFSETQ come from the germline V gene. The germline V and J ends were trimmed by 4 bases and 4 bases, with 17 bases remaining between them. There are 15 residues in the CDR3. Here the CDR3 DNA reads TGCGCCAGCAGCGCTGGCCCCGGGAAAGGAGAGACCCAGTACTTC. Protein product: CASSAGPGKGETQYF.

In nucleotides, the CDR3 is TGTGCCAGCAGCCAAGGTCAGTTTTACGAGCAGTACTTC. Protein sequence: CASSQGQFYEQYF. The chain recombines TRBV4-2 with TRBJ2-7; no firm D call. The V and J ends lost 1 base and 4 bases respectively, with 8 bases between them. The CDR3 contains 13 residues. Germline CDR1 and CDR2: LGHNA and YNFKEQ.

This clone has more than one count but fewer than ten. This chain connects TRBV19 to TRBJ1-2; D perhaps matches TRBD1 (6 bases). The CDR3 runs to 13 residues. Germline CDR1 LNHDA, CDR2 SQIVND (reference sequence). Trimming left V 6 bases short and J 6 bases short, with 14 bases between. CDR3 DNA sequence: TGTGCCAGTAGGCTGCAGGGGCGGGATGGCTACACCTTC. Its translation: CASRLQGRDGYTF.

The V gene is TRBV5-4, the J gene TRBJ1-6; D gene uncertain. CDR1 and CDR2 (germline): SGHNT, YYREEE (reference sequence). The CDR3 is 14 residues long. The V end lost 4 bases, the J end lost 9 bases, and 14 bases lay between the germline ends. The CDR3 nucleotides read TGTGCCAGCAGCCCTCGAGGAGGCAGTTCACCCCTCCACTTT. Protein product: CASSPRGGSSPLHF.

The chain combines TRBV28 with TRBJ1-2, with 7 positions matching TRBD1. The V and J ends lost 11 bases and 5 bases, in that order; junction bases with no gene match: 11. CDR3 size: 13 residues. Germline V gene data show CDR1 as MDHEN and CDR2 as SYDVKM. The CDR3 DNA follows: TGTGCCTCCCGGGACAGCGTCTCTTATGGCTACACCTTC. This gives the protein CASRDSVSYGYTF.

The V and J genes are TRBV5-1 and TRBJ1-1; D perhaps matches TRBD1 (5 bases). Germline lookup yields CDR1 SGHRS and CDR2 YFSETQ. The CDR3 extends over 15 amino acids. V was pared by 7 bases and J by 3 bases, with 19 bases between. The CDR3 loop reads CASLALAGSDTEAFF. DNA of the CDR3: TGCGCCAGCCTGGCGTTGGCAGGGTCAGACACTGAAGCTTTCTTT.

The chain recombines TRBV6-6 with TRBJ1-1; TRBD1 matches at 8 bases. The germline V gene encodes CDR1 MNHNY and CDR2 SVGAGI (reference sequence). The V segment lost 6 bases and the J segment 1 base; nucleotides outside the gene matches: 16. CDR3 length: 18 amino acids. CDR3 protein: CASSRSGQGLSRNTEAFF. The CDR3 DNA reads TGTGCCAGCAGCCGATCAGGACAGGGACTTTCTCGGAACACTGAAGCTTTCTTT.

The CDR3 reads CASSEWAYGYTF. In DNA form, the CDR3 reads TGTGCCAGCAGTGAATGGGCATATGGCTACACCTTC. The rearrangement joins TRBV25-1 to TRBJ1-2, with D unresolved. The V gene lost 1 base and the J gene lost 5 bases, with 5 bases spanning the gap. Germline V gene sequence: CDR1 MGHDK, CDR2 SYGVNS. The CDR3 is 12 amino acids.

This clone appeared a single time. The chain couples TRBV5-1 to TRBJ1-4; 9 bases line up with TRBD1. V lost 3 bases to trimming and J lost 8 bases; unmatched junction nucleotides: 11. The CDR3 runs to 16 residues. Germline V gives CDR1 SGHRS, CDR2 YFSETQ. The CDR3 reads CASSSPSGTGTEKLFF. In DNA form, the CDR3 reads TGCGCCAGCAGCTCGCCCTCCGGGACAGGGACGGAAAAACTGTTTTTT.

The chain uses TRBV5-5 and TRBJ2-5; D is perhaps TRBD1 (6 bases). The ends were cut back, 8 bases at V and 5 bases at J, with 19 bases in the middle. The CDR3 runs to 14 residues. Germline-derived CDR1 and CDR2 are SGHKS and YYEKEE (reference sequence). CDR3 region: CASRKGDERETQYF. The CDR3 DNA is TGTGCCAGTAGAAAGGGGGACGAGAGGGAGACCCAGTACTTC.

The chain links TRBV7-9 to TRBJ1-5, with no clear D. This CDR3 region has 13 residues. V dropped 1 base and J dropped 5 bases, with 6 bases sitting between them. CDR1 and CDR2 (germline): SEHNR, FQNEAQ (reference sequence). CDR3 sequence: CASSLVGDQPQHF. DNA for the CDR3: TGTGCCAGCAGCTTAGTCGGGGATCAGCCCCAGCATTTT.

The rearrangement uses TRBV30 and TRBJ1-1, with a possible D match to TRBD1 (6 bases). This CDR3 is 15 amino acids long. CDR1 is GTSNPN and CDR2 is SVGIG in the germline V gene (reference sequence). Trimming cost V 2 bases and J 5 bases, with 18 bases left between them. The CDR3 loop is CAWSPTETGFTEAFF. The CDR3 DNA sequence: TGTGCCTGGAGTCCAACCGAAACAGGGTTTACTGAAGCTTTCTTT.

The count of this clone is one. V usage is TRBV28 and J usage is TRBJ1-2; 9 nucleotides agree with TRBD1. The CDR3 consists of 15 residues. Germline assignment: CDR1 MDHEN and CDR2 SYDVKM. With V trimmed by 5 bases and J by 8 bases, 12 bases remained unmatched. The CDR3 loop is CASSPSGTGTRGYTF. For the CDR3, the DNA is TGTGCCAGCAGTCCTTCTGGGACAGGGACTCGAGGCTACACCTTC.

V usage is TRBV14 and J usage is TRBJ2-2; 8 bases are a match to TRBD1. The junction had 10 bases not matched to a gene; V was cut back by 5 bases and J by 2 bases. The germline V gene encodes CDR1 SGHDN and CDR2 FVKESK. CDR3 size: 17 residues. The CDR3 coding sequence is TGTGCCAGCAGCTCTATCCCAGGGGGCGGCAACACCGGGGAGCTGTTTTTT. It is translated as CASSSIPGGGNTGELFF.

The chain employs TRBV5-4 and TRBJ1-1; TRBD1 aligns across 7 bases. Losses at the gene ends were 4 bases for V and 7 bases for J; bases not matched to a gene: 10. The CDR3 is 14 amino acids. Germline lookup yields CDR1 SGHNT and CDR2 YYREEE (reference sequence). This CDR3 reads CASSQRPTGSEAFF. The CDR3 bases are TGTGCCAGCAGCCAGCGCCCGACAGGGAGTGAAGCTTTCTTT.

The chain combines TRBV4-1 with TRBJ1-1, with D perhaps matching TRBD1 (6 bases). Looked up from germline, CDR1 is MGHRA and CDR2 is YSYEKL. The CDR3 spans 14 residues. V dropped 4 bases and J dropped 3 bases, with 12 bases sitting between them. In DNA, the CDR3 is TGCGCCAGCAGCCGGAAGGGGGGGGACACTGAAGCTTTCTTT. It codes for CASSRKGGDTEAFF.

The chain uses TRBV9 and TRBJ1-3, with TRBD1 as a possible D gene (6 bases). Germline CDR1 and CDR2: SGDLS and YYNGEE. The CDR3 is made up of 14 amino acids. The germline V and J ends were trimmed by 4 bases and 3 bases, with 11 bases remaining between them. CDR3 bases: TGTGCCAGCAGCTTAGGACAGCTTGGAAACACCATATATTTT. This encodes CASSLGQLGNTIYF.

The CDR3 spells CAISESGLNSPLHF. Written as DNA, the CDR3 is TGTGCCATCAGTGAGTCGGGCCTAAATTCACCCCTCCACTTT. The chain couples TRBV10-3 to TRBJ1-6; D gene unclear. V shed 0 bases and J shed 7 bases, with 7 bases lying between them. Germline V gene lookup returns CDR1 ENHRY and CDR2 SYGVKD. The CDR3 totals 14 residues.

V usage is TRBV6-5 and J usage is TRBJ1-5; the D is unclear. CDR1 MNHEY and CDR2 SVGAGI come from the germline V gene. This CDR3 has 15 residues. Trimming removed 0 bases at V and 12 bases at J, with 18 bases between. CDR3 region: CASSYSSGSGGVQHF. The CDR3 nucleotides read TGTGCCAGCAGTTACTCGAGTGGGTCGGGAGGAGTCCAGCATTTT.

The rearrangement uses TRBV7-9 and TRBJ2-1; unclear D gene. The CDR3 covers 15 residues. The ends were cut back, 2 bases at V and 7 bases at J, with 15 bases in the middle. In germline, CDR1 is SEHNR, CDR2 FQNEAQ (reference sequence). CDR3 sequence (DNA): TGTGCCAGCAGCTTAACGGTCCTAGGCCGGAATGAGCAGTTCTTC. As protein: CASSLTVLGRNEQFF.

The chain joins TRBV3-1 (or the pseudogene TRBV3-2) to TRBJ2-5, with a possible D match to TRBD2 (6 bases). CDR3 size: 12 residues. Germline values: CDR1 LGHDT, CDR2 YNNKEL (reference sequence). Trimming shortened V by 1 base and J by 9 bases, and 9 bases separated the two germline ends. The CDR3 protein is CASSQGGVSQYF. The DNA for the CDR3 is TGTGCCAGCAGCCAAGGGGGGGTTTCCCAGTACTTC.

The gene calls are TRBV2 and TRBJ1-2; TRBD1 aligns across 8 bases. The CDR3 covers 15 residues. Germline CDR1 reads SNHLY; CDR2 reads FYNNEI. J was trimmed by 8 bases and V by 4 bases; bases with no gene match: 12. The CDR3 DNA reads as TGTGCCAGCAGTGTCCTCAGGACAGGGCTAGGGGGCTACACCTTC. Protein: CASSVLRTGLGGYTF.

The chain couples TRBV7-9 to TRBJ2-7; 9 bases align to TRBD1. J was trimmed by 2 bases and V by 7 bases; bases with no gene match: 6. This CDR3 is 14 amino acids long. Germline CDR1 is SEHNR and CDR2 is FQNEAQ (reference sequence). CDR3 in amino acids: CASNPGQGPYEQYF. The CDR3 region has the DNA TGTGCCAGCAACCCGGGACAGGGCCCCTACGAGCAGTACTTC.

The chain combines TRBV6-5 with TRBJ2-2; 13 nucleotides line up with TRBD2. In germline, CDR1 is MNHEY, CDR2 SVGAGI. This CDR3 is 15 amino acids long. V dropped 4 bases and J dropped 6; count of bases not matched to a gene: 2. In nucleotides, the CDR3 is TGTGCCAGCAGTTTACTAGCGGGAGGGCCCGGGGAGCTGTTTTTT. Protein: CASSLLAGGPGELFF.

This chain links TRBV29-1 with TRBJ1-1; D not certain. This CDR3 region has 10 residues. Germline assignment: CDR1 SQVTM and CDR2 ANQGSEA. V was trimmed by 4 bases and J by 9 bases, leaving 9 bases between them. The CDR3 DNA is TGCAGCGTTGCAGACTCTCAAGCTTTCTTT. Encoded protein: CSVADSQAFF.